This T cell receptor (beta chain) was sequenced for a study of cytomegalovirus exposure and HLA in healthy donors (dated by TCRdb to about 2017). For the wider study: In an earlier analysis of about 560 of the donors, 250 to 300 Gb of sequence data and about 110 million unique TCR beta sequences from roughly 200 million T cells were reported. Roughly 310 gigabases of sequencing data and 70 million to 85 million unique TCR sequences were included in an early release covering over 600 HLA-typed donors. Among the approximately 400 genotyped donors, more than 70% belonged to the genetic ancestry cluster associated with self-reported Caucasian donors. The study aimed to test whether signatures of past pathogen exposure could be identified by cataloging public T cell receptors. The T cell repertoires of several hundred subjects were profiled by immunosequencing and related to cytomegalovirus serostatus. Along with the approximately 650-subject first cohort, a separate validation cohort of roughly 110 different subjects was used. The study combined high-throughput TCR immunosequencing, statistical association of individual TCRs with disease status, and machine learning to predict cytomegalovirus infection status. To study patterns of TCR occurrence, a later analysis re-analyzed previously published TCR beta repertoires from 600 to 750 donors and added high-resolution HLA genotyping. The later analysis used no new phenotypic data to find candidate immune exposures, relying instead on TCR beta sequences and their occurrence across donors. In an earlier analysis of several hundred of the donors, high-throughput TCR beta sequencing was used to judge whether each TCR beta V gene segment behaved as functional or pseudogenic. Donor age, sex, ethnicity and CMV serostatus were compiled together with the repertoire data. A later genetic analysis used genome-wide SNP genotypes for about 60% of the roughly 700 donors, treating that subset as a discovery cohort. All discovery cohort repertoires had been generated using a single sequencing platform. HLA typing included class I and class II loci at four-digit resolution. Typing coverage varied by locus: roughly 629-640 donors for A, B, C, DRB1 and DQB1; 500 to 550 for DQA1; about 590 for DPA1; approximately 470 for DPB1. Roughly 5 DR-DQ haplotypes were handled as single units for association and clustering, since linkage in the cohort was strong. On average, around 240,000 unique TCR beta nucleotide sequences were sequenced per donor among more than 350 genotyped donors of the cohort, with about 17% of those sequences being non-productive. Beyond this particular receptor, the publication reports: The authors suggested that the approach could potentially be generalized to other disease states and immunological phenotypes. Cytomegalovirus status was reported to be diagnosed by the classifier with high specificity and sensitivity in both the original and validation cohorts. The only immune exposure information available for the cohort was CMV serostatus. In an earlier analysis of some 500 of the donors, most TCR beta V segments were observed in productive rearrangements about 87% or about 30% of the time, broadly matching IMGT annotations. A further reported finding was that TCR beta sequences accurately predicted the HLA-A and HLA-B alleles for most subjects in the first cohort. A later analysis associated about 16,000 TCR beta sequences with specific HLA alleles at a false discovery rate of 0.05. Three of the identified cytomegalovirus-associated TCR beta chains were confirmed in vitro to be specific for cytomegalovirus antigens. A later analysis found that TCR association rates varied across HLA loci, with DRB1 alleles showing the most associated TCRs and HLA-C alleles the fewest. Sequencing depth was assumed to be roughly uniform across donors in the presence/absence analyses, though that assumption may not hold. Some IMGT-functional V segments, including TRBV6-2 and TRBV6-3, could not be told apart with the 87-base-pair reads, so those segments were excluded. A cluster of highly shared sequence variants was judged likely to represent a technical artifact of the sequencing pipeline. Some 16 rarely observed V segments, including chromosome 9 orphons, were excluded from the earlier analysis of about 600 of the donors because counts were too low. Most TCR sequences were seen in very few donors, while some public TCRs were found in many individuals. In the study, 150 to 200 TCR beta chains were listed as associated with cytomegalovirus. Several of the top co-occurrence clusters appeared to be linked to parvovirus B19, influenza, CMV and Epstein-Barr virus, according to a later analysis. In this cohort, only TCR beta chains were sequenced, and detectable features were limited by the absence of alpha or paired-chain data. Assigning TCR associations to individual alleles was difficult when HLA alleles, especially DR and DQ, strongly co-occurred. Because HLA typing was missing for some donors at each locus, association tests included only the typed subset. A later genetic analysis reported fewer N-insertions in productive TCRs among donors in an Asian-associated ancestry cluster than the roughly 700-donor mean. In a later analysis, HLA-associated TCR beta chains were found to be more clonally expanded and to have lower generation probabilities than equally common non-associated chains. V-gene and J-gene trimming of TCR beta chains was associated with a missense DCLRE1C variant in a later genetic analysis, and the association was replicated in an independent cohort. Linkage disequilibrium might explain the correlated functional status among segregating V segments, but an unknown experimental factor could not be excluded. In a later analysis, most CMV-associated TCR beta chains were found to appear HLA-restricted, with HLA associations seemingly driven largely by CMV exposure.

Receptor amplification or capture employed the immunoSEQ multiplex PCR assay. The multiplex PCR relied on a mix of 60 forward primers for TCR Vbeta segments and 13 reverse primers for TCR Jbeta segments. Amplification of the CDR3 region of rearranged TCR beta genes was performed with a multiplex PCR assay on genomic DNA. On the Illumina HiSeq System, the amplified TCR beta libraries were sequenced as 87-base-pair reads. The paper's processing steps were these. A later analysis counted tens of millions of unique TCR beta chains across the 650 to 800 repertoires, and around 12 million of these chains were shared by at least two donors. To remove PCR and sequencing errors, raw reads were error-corrected and collapsed into unique sequences using a nearest-neighbor algorithm that merged closely related sequences. CDR3 sequences were aligned to IMGT reference sequences to assign V, D and J gene segments. For a sequence to be retained, a match of at least six nucleotides to both a V gene segment and a J gene segment was required. Rearrangements were classified as productive when the CDR3 lacked stop codons and remained in frame with V and J, and all other rearrangements were classified as non-productive. CDR3 was defined by IMGT convention, running from the second conserved V-encoded cysteine to the conserved J-encoded phenylalanine. The earlier analysis of about 570 of the donors excluded any sequence lacking an unambiguous match to a single V gene segment. An earlier analysis of 587 of the donors classified V segments as functional when productive rearrangements were above 56.7% and as segregating when the standard deviation between donors was above 5%. To diagnose cytomegalovirus status from the catalog of TCR beta chain sequences, a statistical classification framework was built. In a later analysis, TCR nucleotide sequences were compared against IMGT/GENE-DB human TR gene sequences so that V and J genes could be assigned. Using the TCRdist pipeline, a later analysis assigned CDR3 sequences along with most-parsimonious VDJ recombination scenarios. In a later analysis, every TCR beta chain was defined by the combination of its CDR3 amino acid sequence and its V-gene family, and reads without a unique V-gene family were dropped. A later analysis removed several hundred highly shared, low-generation-probability nucleotide sequences to deal with suspected cross-contamination and a sequencing artifact. A later analysis calculated a clonal expansion index for each public chain from normalized within-repertoire ranks of inferred template counts. Generation probabilities in a later analysis came from a VDJ recombination model fitted to out-of-frame rearrangements, and those results were checked against IGoR. A later analysis scored TCR-TCR, TCR-HLA and TCR-CMV co-occurrence with hypergeometric tests, applying a repertoire-size bias correction to TCR pairs. False discovery rates were estimated in a later analysis by permuting HLA or CMV assignments 20 times. In a later analysis, co-occurring TCRs were grouped with DBSCAN, and TCRdist sequence similarity was added when clustering was performed within HLA-allele-positive subsets. Repertoires with fewer than 30,000 or more than 120,000 public chains, plus five repertoires with anomalous nucleotide sharing, were excluded from co-occurrence clustering. This is the immuneACCESS table as TCRdb keeps it, with only in-frame sequences that have V and J called. A part of the clones is gone; compared with another copy, unresolved V genes explain less than half, and the rest is unexplained. V, J and clone size derive from that table, while D and trimming were established from the DNA sequence. This sample has 84,000 or so clones in its table, and about 77% of those were observed once. The biggest ten clones account for 3.3% of the sample.

With regard to this clone: This clone's antigen is unknown. Base qualities are missing; no much larger clone stands one base away.

The cohort was made up of roughly 670 healthy bone marrow donors. At the time of sampling, every cohort member was nominally healthy, though immune exposures that went unrecorded were likely present. The donor was CMV seronegative and was included in the group of 352 seronegative cohort members. A peripheral blood sample was provided by each donor, and peripheral blood mononuclear cells were used for TCR beta sequencing. The Qiagen DNeasy Blood Extraction Kit was used to extract genomic DNA from the blood cell samples. The CDR3 runs 17 residues from the cysteine to the phenylalanine. This entry keeps only the CDR3 DNA: 51 bases, framed from base 1. Via the germline V gene, CDR1 is MDHEN and CDR2 SYDVKM. At the junction V is shortened by 2 bases and J by 8 bases, with 19 bases in between.

The chain is made from TRBV28 and TRBJ1-6, with a tentative D gene TRBD1 over 5 matching bases. This sequence originates from a man between 50 and 59 years old in good health and CMV-seronegative. The sample taken for sequencing was PBMCs. CDR3 reads: CASSLGGAPKRDSPLHF. At the DNA level, the sequence is TGTGCCAGCAGTTTAGGCGGGGCCCCGAAGAGAGATTCACCCCTCCACTTT.